The present entry profiles one T cell receptor beta chain with its context. Its target is not known. As for time point: pretreatment peripheral blood. The entry originates in a study of PD-L1 blockade in urothelial cancer. Study observations and caveats: Better survival was predicted by below-median pretreatment blood TCR clonality.

Sequenced by immunoSEQ multiplex PCR; TCRdb stores in-frame clones only, minus some. The table records 55,000 to 75,000 clones, roughly four fifths of them present only once. V gave up 0 bases and J gave up 0 bases; unmatched junction bases: 17. CDR3 size: 20 residues. The germline gives CDR1 SGDLS, CDR2 YYNGEE. The receptor's source is a man between 65 and 85 years old with urothelial cancer. Material: PBMCs, obtained around atezolizumab (anti-PD-L1) treatment. The genes are TRBV9 and TRBJ1-1, with 7 nucleotides matching TRBD1. Here the CDR3 reads CASSVDKGQTGIFMNTEAFF. Here the CDR3 DNA reads TGTGCCAGCAGCGTAGATAAGGGGCAGACAGGGATCTTCATGAACACTGAAGCTTTCTTT.